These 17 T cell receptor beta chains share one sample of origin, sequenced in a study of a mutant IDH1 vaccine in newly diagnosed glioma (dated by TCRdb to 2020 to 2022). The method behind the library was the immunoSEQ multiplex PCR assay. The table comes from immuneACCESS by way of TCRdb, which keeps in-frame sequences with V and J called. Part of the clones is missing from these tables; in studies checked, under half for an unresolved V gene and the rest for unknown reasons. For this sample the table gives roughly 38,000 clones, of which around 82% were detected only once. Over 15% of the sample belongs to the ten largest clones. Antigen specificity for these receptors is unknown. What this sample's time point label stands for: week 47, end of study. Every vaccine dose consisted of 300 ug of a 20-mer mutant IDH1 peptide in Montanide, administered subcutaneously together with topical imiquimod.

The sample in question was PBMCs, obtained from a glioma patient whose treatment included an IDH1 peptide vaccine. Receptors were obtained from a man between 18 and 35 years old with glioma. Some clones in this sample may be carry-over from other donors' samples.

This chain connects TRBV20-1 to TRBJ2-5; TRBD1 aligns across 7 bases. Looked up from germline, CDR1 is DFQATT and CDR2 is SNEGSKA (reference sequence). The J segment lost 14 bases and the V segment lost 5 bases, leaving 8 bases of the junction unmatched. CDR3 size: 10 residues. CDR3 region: CSALGTAAYF. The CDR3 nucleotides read TGCAGTGCTTTGGGGACAGCCGCTTACTTC.

Here the CDR3 reads CAGRGDLNTEAFF. The CDR3 bases are TGTGCCGGCCGTGGCGACTTGAACACTGAAGCTTTCTTT. The rearrangement links TRBV5-4 to TRBJ1-1, with D hard to call. The CDR3 sequence is 13 residues long. V was shortened by 10 bases and J by 0 bases, with 13 bases between the two germline ends. In germline, CDR1 is SGHNT, CDR2 YYREEE (reference sequence).

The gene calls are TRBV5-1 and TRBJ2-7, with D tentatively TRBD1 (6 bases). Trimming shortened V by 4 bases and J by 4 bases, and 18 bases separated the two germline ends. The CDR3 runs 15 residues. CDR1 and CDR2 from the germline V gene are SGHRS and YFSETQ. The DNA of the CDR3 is TGCGCCAGCAGCCAAGAAAGGGCAGGGGTTTACGAGCAGTACTTC. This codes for CASSQERAGVYEQYF.

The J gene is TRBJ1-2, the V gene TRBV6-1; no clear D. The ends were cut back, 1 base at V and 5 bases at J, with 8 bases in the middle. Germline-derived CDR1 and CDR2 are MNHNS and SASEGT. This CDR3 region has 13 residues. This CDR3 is CASSEGRYYGYTF. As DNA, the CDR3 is TGTGCCAGCAGTGAAGGACGGTATTATGGCTACACCTTC.

CDR3 in DNA: TGTGCCAGCAGTCCCGGGACTAGCGGATTGAACACCGGGGAGCTGTTTTTT. It yields the protein CASSPGTSGLNTGELFF. The genes are TRBV27 and TRBJ2-2, with TRBD2 identical over 11 bases. The junction had 6 bases not matched to a gene; V was cut back by 5 bases and J by 1 base. Germline V gene sequence: CDR1 MNHEY, CDR2 SMNVEV (reference sequence). The CDR3 contains 17 residues.

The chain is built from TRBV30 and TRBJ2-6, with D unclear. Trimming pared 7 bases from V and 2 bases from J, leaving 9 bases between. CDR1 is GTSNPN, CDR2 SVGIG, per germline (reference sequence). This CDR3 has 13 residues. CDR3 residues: CALGETGANVLTF. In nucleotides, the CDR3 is TGTGCCTTGGGTGAGACTGGGGCCAACGTCCTGACTTTC.

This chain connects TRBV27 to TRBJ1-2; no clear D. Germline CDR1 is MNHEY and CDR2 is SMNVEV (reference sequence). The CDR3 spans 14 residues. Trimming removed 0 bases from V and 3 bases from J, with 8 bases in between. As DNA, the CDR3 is TGTGCCAGCAGTTTATCATGGGGTGACTATGGCTACACCTTC. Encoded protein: CASSLSWGDYGYTF.

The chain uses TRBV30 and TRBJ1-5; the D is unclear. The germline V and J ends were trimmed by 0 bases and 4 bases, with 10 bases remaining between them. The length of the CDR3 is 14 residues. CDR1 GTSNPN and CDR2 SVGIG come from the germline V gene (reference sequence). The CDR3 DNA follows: TGTGCCTGGAGTGTACTGAACTCTAATCAGCCCCAGCATTTT. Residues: CAWSVLNSNQPQHF.

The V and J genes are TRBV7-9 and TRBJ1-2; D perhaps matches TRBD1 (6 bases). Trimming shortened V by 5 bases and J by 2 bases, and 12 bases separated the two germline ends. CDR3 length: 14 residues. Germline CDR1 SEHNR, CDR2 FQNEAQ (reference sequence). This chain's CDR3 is CASSDMQGNYGYTF. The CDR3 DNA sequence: TGTGCCAGCAGCGACATGCAGGGGAACTATGGCTACACCTTC.

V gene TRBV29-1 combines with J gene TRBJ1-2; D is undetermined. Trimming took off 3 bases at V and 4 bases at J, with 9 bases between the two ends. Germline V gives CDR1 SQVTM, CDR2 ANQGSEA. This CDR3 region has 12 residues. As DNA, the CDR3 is TGCAGCGTTGACCGTAGGGCCTATGGCTACACCTTC. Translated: CSVDRRAYGYTF.

CDR3 nucleotide sequence: TGTGCCAGCAGTGAAACAGAGGGAGAGGGGAATGAGCAGTTCTTC. Translated: CASSETEGEGNEQFF. The V call is TRBV6-1, the J call TRBJ2-1; D might be TRBD1 or TRBD2, each matching 5 bases. Germline V gene data show CDR1 as MNHNS and CDR2 as SASEGT. The V end was cut by 2 bases, the J end by 7 bases, with 15 bases between. This CDR3 spans 15 amino acids.

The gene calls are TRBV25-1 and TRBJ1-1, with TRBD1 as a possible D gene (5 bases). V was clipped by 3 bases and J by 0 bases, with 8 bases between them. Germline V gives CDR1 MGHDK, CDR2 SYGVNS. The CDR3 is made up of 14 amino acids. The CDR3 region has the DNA TGTGCCAGCAGTGAGGGACCAATGAACACTGAAGCTTTCTTT. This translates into CASSEGPMNTEAFF.

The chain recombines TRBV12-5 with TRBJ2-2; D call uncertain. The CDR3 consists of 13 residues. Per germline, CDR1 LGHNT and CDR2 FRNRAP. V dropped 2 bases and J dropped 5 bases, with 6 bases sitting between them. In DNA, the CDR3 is TGTGCTAGTGGTTTGAGTCTTACCGGGGAGCTGTTTTTT. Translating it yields CASGLSLTGELFF. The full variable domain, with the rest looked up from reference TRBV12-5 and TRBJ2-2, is DARVTQTPRHKVTEMGQEVTMRCQPILGHNTVFWYRQTMMQGLELLAYFRNRAPLDDSGMPKDRFSAEMPDATLATLKIQPSEPRDSAVYFCASGLSLTGELFFGEGSRLTVL.

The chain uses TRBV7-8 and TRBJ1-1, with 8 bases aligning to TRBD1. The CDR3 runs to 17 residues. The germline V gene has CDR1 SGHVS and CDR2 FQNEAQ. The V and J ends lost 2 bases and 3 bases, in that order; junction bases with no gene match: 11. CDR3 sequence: CASSLSPGGVRDTEAFF. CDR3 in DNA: TGTGCCAGCAGCTTAAGCCCAGGGGGCGTAAGGGACACTGAAGCTTTCTTT.

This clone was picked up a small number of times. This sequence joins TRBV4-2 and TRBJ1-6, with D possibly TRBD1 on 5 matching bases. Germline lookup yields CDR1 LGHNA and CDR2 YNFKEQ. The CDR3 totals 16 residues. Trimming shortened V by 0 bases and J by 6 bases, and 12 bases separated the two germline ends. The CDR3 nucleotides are TGTGCCAGCAGCCAAGAAACTCCAGGGACTAATTCACCCCTCCACTTT. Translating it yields CASSQETPGTNSPLHF.

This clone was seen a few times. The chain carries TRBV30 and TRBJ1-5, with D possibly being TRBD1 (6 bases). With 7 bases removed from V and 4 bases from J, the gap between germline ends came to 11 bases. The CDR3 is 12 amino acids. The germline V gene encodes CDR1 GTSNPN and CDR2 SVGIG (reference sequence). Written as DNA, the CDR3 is TGTGCCTTCGGACAGCCTAATCAGCCCCAGCATTTT. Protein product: CAFGQPNQPQHF.

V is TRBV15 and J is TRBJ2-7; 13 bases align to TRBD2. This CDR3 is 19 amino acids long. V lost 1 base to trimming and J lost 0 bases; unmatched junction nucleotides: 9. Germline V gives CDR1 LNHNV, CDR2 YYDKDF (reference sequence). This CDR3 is CATSRVRGLAGTTSYEQYF. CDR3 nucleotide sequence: TGTGCCACCAGCAGAGTGCGGGGACTAGCGGGGACGACCTCCTACGAGCAGTACTTC.